This T cell receptor (beta chain) was recorded in a study of cytomegalovirus exposure and HLA in healthy donors. CDR3 size: 14 residues. The ends were cut back, 4 bases at V and 8 bases at J, with 16 bases in the middle. Per the germline V gene, CDR1 is SGHRS and CDR2 is YFSETQ. Primers: 60 Vbeta forward and 13 Jbeta reverse. Profiling relied on immunoSEQ multiplex PCR, and the TCRdb table lists in-frame clones only, not all of them. The sample has around 200,000 clones, 65% to 80% seen once. Sample: PBMCs. This clonotype originated in a girl under 10 years old in good health and CMV-seronegative. The J gene is TRBJ2-1, the V gene TRBV5-1, with a tentative D call TRBD1 (6 bases). DNA of the CDR3: TGCGCCAGCAGCCTAAGGACAGAGGGCGATGAGCAGTTCTTC. This translates into CASSLRTEGDEQFF.